This T cell receptor beta chain is drawn from a study of molecular identifiers for immune sequencing clone quantification. Findings and limits, study-wide: Effector cells kept over 98% of their molecules in clones above 20 RNA copies, while naive cells kept under 1% there. Detection of one spiked Jurkat cell's TCR RNA reportedly worked in 1 million or so naive cells.

Libraries of naive CD8 cells were prepared from about 19,000 to 1,100,000 sorted cells using 10%, 30% or 50% RNA. Per germline, CDR1 SNHLY and CDR2 FYNNEI. The CDR3 length is 14 residues. TCRdb re-called the PCR reads through MiXCR, storing one row per CDR3 protein. The data hold some 65,000 distinct CDR3 sequences, with roughly 18% observed a single time. Remarks on this clonotype: What it recognizes is unknown. At one boundary the junction diverges from the germline segment, which might be a read error.

The sequence derives from a human donor in good health. Some libraries in this study had Jurkat cell RNA spiked in. Sequenced material: naive CD8+ T cells from blood, with Jurkat cell RNA spiked in. As for subset: FACS-sorted CD8+CD4-CCR7+CD45RA+ naive T cells. The chain couples TRBV2 to TRBJ2-3; 8 positions match TRBD2. CDR3 sequence reads: CAGSSGGGADTQYF. The DNA for the CDR3 is TGTGCCGGCAGCTCGGGGGGGGGAGCAGATACGCAGTATTTT.